Listed below are T cell receptor beta chains from one sample, sequenced in a study of T cells after yellow fever vaccination. TCRdb fed the 5' RACE reads into MiXCR, producing one record per CDR3 protein. This table holds a few hundred thousand distinct CDR3 sequences, 10% to 15% found once. The sequencing used CD4+ T cells sorted from PBMCs, collected 45 days after the yellow fever booster vaccination. These receptors were obtained from a man aged 30 to 45 who received the YFV17D yellow fever vaccine. The CDR3 runs from the conserved cysteine through the conserved F or W. The D gene is left open where the match is weak. Only some rows state a clone size, as once, few, many or a class for expanded clones.

TRBJ2-1 . TRBV24-1 few TGTGCCACCAGTGAGGAACACGGTTGGGTCCAGTTCTTC CATSEEHGWVQFF
TRBJ2-1 . TRBV19 few TGTGCCAGTAGTAGAGTTTCCTACAATGAGCAGTTCTTC CASSRVSYNEQFF
TRBJ2-1 . TRBV4-3 many TGCGCCAGCAGCCAAGATGGGCACGGATACAATGAGCAGTTCTTC CASSQDGHGYNEQFF
TRBJ2-3 . TRBV12-3/TRBV12-4 . TGTGCCAGCAGTTTTAGCCGTACTAGCACAGATACGCAGTATTTT CASSFSRTSTDTQYF
TRBJ2-7 . TRBV12-3/TRBV12-4 . TGTGCCAGCAGAGATACAGGGTCCCCCTCCTACGAGCAGTACTTC CASRDTGSPSYEQYF
TRBJ1-5 TRBD1 TRBV15 . TGTGCCACCAGCGCTGCGTTCGGACAGGGGAATCAGCCCCAGCATTTT CATSAAFGQGNQPQHF
TRBJ2-4 TRBD2 TRBV20-1 few TGCAGTGCTGGGGGACTAGCGGGAGGACTTCAGTACTTC CSAGGLAGGLQYF
TRBJ2-7 TRBD2 TRBV6-1 few TGTGCCAGCGCCCAACACAAGGGCGGGAGGTCTTACGAGCAGTACTTC CASAQHKGGRSYEQYF
TRBJ2-5 TRBD2 TRBV7-2 few TGTGCCAGCAGCCTGCGGACTAGCGGTGGAGGTGAGACCCAGTACTTC CASSLRTSGGGETQYF
TRBJ1-5 . TRBV18 few TGTGCCAGCTCACCATTTCAAGGTGACGCCGGGCAGCCCCAGCATTTT CASSPFQGDAGQPQHF
TRBJ1-1 TRBD1 TRBV20-1 few TGCAGTGGTTCAGGGGGAAACACTGAAGCTTTCTTT CSGSGGNTEAFF
TRBJ2-7 TRBD1 TRBV20-1 . TGCAGTGCCCAAGAGGGGGGACAGGGATACGAGCAGTACTTC CSAQEGGQGYEQYF
TRBJ2-5 . TRBV20-1 few TGCAGTGCCCGACCCTGGCAGGAAGAGACCCAGTACTTC CSARPWQEETQYF
TRBJ2-3 TRBD2 TRBV29-1 many TGCAGCGTGGGACTAGCCCCGGCGGCAGATACGCAGTATTTT CSVGLAPAADTQYF
TRBJ1-2 . TRBV30 few TGTGCCTGGAGTTTGGGCATCTATGGCTACACCTTC CAWSLGIYGYTF
TRBJ2-2 . TRBV12-3/TRBV12-4 few TGTGCCAGCAGTGCCCGGACGGGGGCGAACACCGGGGAGCTGTTTTTT CASSARTGANTGELFF
TRBJ2-1 TRBD2 TRBV6-5 . TGTGCCAGCAGTTACCGGGAGGGACTAGCCACTGAGCAGTTCTTC CASSYREGLATEQFF
TRBJ1-2 TRBD1 TRBV27 . TGTGCCAGCAGTAGCAGGGGGAGTCGGTTTGGCTACACCTTC CASSSRGSRFGYTF
TRBJ2-1 . TRBV5-1 few TGCGCCAGCAGCTCGGACAGACGGTCCTACAATGAGCAGTTCTTC CASSSDRRSYNEQFF
TRBJ2-7 . TRBV29-1 few TGCAGCGTTGTAGGTACAGGACTCTACGAGCAGTACTTC CSVVGTGLYEQYF
TRBJ1-1 . TRBV7-2 . TGTGCCAGCAGCCGTCACGGGGGGGTGGCTTTCTTT CASSRHGGVAFF
TRBJ1-2 TRBD1 TRBV7-9 few TGTGCCAGCAGCTCCGACAGGGGGCCACCGGGCTATGGCTACACCTTC CASSSDRGPPGYGYTF
TRBJ2-1 TRBD2 TRBV12-3/TRBV12-4 many TGTGCCAGCAGTTTACAGGCGGGAGCCCTGCTTGAGCAGTTCTTC CASSLQAGALLEQFF
TRBJ2-5 . TRBV5-1 . TGCGCCAGCAGCTTATTGATTGCCCAAGAGACCCAGTACTTC CASSLLIAQETQYF
TRBJ2-2 TRBD2 TRBV29-1 . TGCAGCGTTCCTTCGGGAGGGGACGGGGAGCTGTTTTTT CSVPSGGDGELFF
TRBJ2-6 . TRBV5-4 . TGTGCCAGCAGCTTCTGGACTGGGGCCAACGTCCTGACTTTC CASSFWTGANVLTF
TRBJ2-2 TRBD2 TRBV12-3/TRBV12-4 many TGTGCCAGCAGTCCCGGACTAGCGGGAGTAGGGGAGCTGTTTTTT CASSPGLAGVGELFF
TRBJ2-7 TRBD1 TRBV11-2 few TGTGCCAGCAGCCTCCGGGACAGGAGAGTCTACGAGCAGTACTTC CASSLRDRRVYEQYF
TRBJ2-5 TRBD2 TRBV12-3/TRBV12-4 few TGTGCCAGTACCGCCCAAGCGGGAGTTGGGGAGACCCAGTACTTC CASTAQAGVGETQYF
TRBJ2-2 . TRBV6-2/TRBV6-3 . TGTGCCAGCAACCCACATGGTACTATAAACACCGGGGAGCTGTTTTTT CASNPHGTINTGELFF
TRBJ2-1 . TRBV7-8 . TGTGCCAGCAGCTTAGAGGACTCCTACAATGAGCAGTTCTTC CASSLEDSYNEQFF
TRBJ1-5 . TRBV19 . TGTGCCAGTAGGCCAGGGGCCGCTGGGCCCCAGCATTTT CASRPGAAGPQHF
TRBJ2-1 TRBD1 TRBV11-2 . TGTGCCAGCAGCACCAGGACAGGGGTAGGGGAGCAGTTCTTC CASSTRTGVGEQFF
TRBJ1-1 TRBD1 TRBV20-1 few TGCAGTGCTTTTACAGGGGTAGGCACTGAAGCTTTCTTT CSAFTGVGTEAFF
TRBJ2-4 TRBD1 TRBV20-1 few TGCAGTGCTCGACAGGGGACGGCCAAAAACATTCAGTACTTC CSARQGTAKNIQYF
TRBJ1-5 . TRBV20-1 . TGCAGTGCTAGTCTCCAGACTTATAGCAATCAGCCCCAGCATTTT CSASLQTYSNQPQHF
TRBJ2-3 TRBD2 TRBV7-8 few TGTGCCAGCAGCTTTACTAGCGGGAAGACAGATACGCAGTATTTT CASSFTSGKTDTQYF
TRBJ2-7 . TRBV7-6 . TGTGCCAGCGGCTTACGGCGGGGTTTAGGGATAGACAAGCAGTACTTC CASGLRRGLGIDKQYF
TRBJ2-7 . TRBV5-1 few TGCGCCAGCAGCTTGTCACCTAAAGGATCCTACGAGCAGTACTTC CASSLSPKGSYEQYF
TRBJ2-1 . TRBV20-1 . TGCAGTGTAACGTCCGGGAGTGGTGATGAGCAGTTCTTC CSVTSGSGDEQFF
TRBJ1-6 . TRBV5-1 . TGCGCCAGCAGCTTGGAGGTTGCAGTTATTAATTCACCCCTCCACTTT CASSLEVAVINSPLHF
TRBJ2-3 . TRBV7-2 . TGTGCCAGCAGCTTAGTAGCCCAAGCCACAGATACGCAGTATTTT CASSLVAQATDTQYF
TRBJ1-3 . TRBV5-1 . . CASSFGNGNTIYF
TRBJ2-1 . TRBV27 few TGTGCCAGCAGTTCCTACAGGAACTACAATGAGCAGTTCTTC CASSSYRNYNEQFF
TRBJ2-1 . TRBV20-1 few TGCAGTGCTAGGGCGGCGGGGATAGAATACAATGAGCAGTTCTTC CSARAAGIEYNEQFF
TRBJ2-1 . TRBV11-2 . TGTGCCAGCAGCTTCCGGTACAATGAGCAGTTCTTC CASSFRYNEQFF
TRBJ1-1 TRBD1 TRBV7-2 . TGTGCCAGCAGCCCAGACAGGGACACTGAAGCTTTCTTT CASSPDRDTEAFF
TRBJ1-1 TRBD1 TRBV12-3/TRBV12-4 . TGTGCCAGCAGTCCGGACAGGGGGAACCTGAACACTGAAGCTTTCTTT CASSPDRGNLNTEAFF
TRBJ2-1 TRBD2 TRBV10-3 . TGTGCCATCGGGGGGGGACTAGCGGGATACAATGAGCAGTTCTTC CAIGGGLAGYNEQFF
TRBJ2-3 . TRBV6-5 few TGTGCCAGCAGTTACTCGGGTTACGCGGGAAAGCAGTATTTT CASSYSGYAGKQYF
TRBJ2-7 . TRBV3-1 few TGTGCCAGCAGCCAGGGGGTTCAGGCGGAGCAGTACTTC CASSQGVQAEQYF
TRBJ2-1 . TRBV12-3/TRBV12-4 . TGTGCCAGCAGTCAGCCCCTCGGGCGGCCGACCTACAATGAGCAGTTCTTC CASSQPLGRPTYNEQFF
TRBJ2-5 . TRBV12-3/TRBV12-4 . TGTGCCAGCAGTTTAGAGTTTCATTGGGGGCAAGAGACCCAGTACTTC CASSLEFHWGQETQYF
TRBJ1-1 . TRBV15 many TGTGCCACCAGCAGAGGACAGGCGAACACTGAAGCTTTCTTT CATSRGQANTEAFF
TRBJ2-6 . TRBV7-8 . TGTGCCAGCAGCTCATTGGGGGGGGCCAACGTCCTGACTTTC CASSSLGGANVLTF
TRBJ2-1 TRBD2 TRBV4-2 . TGTGCCAGCAGCCATGAGACTAGCGGGTCTTACAATGAGCAGTTCTTC CASSHETSGSYNEQFF
TRBJ2-7 . TRBV12-3/TRBV12-4 few TGTGCCAGCAGTTTACCCCCGCTGACAGCGAGCTCCTACGAGCAGTACTTC CASSLPPLTASSYEQYF
TRBJ2-3 . TRBV20-1 . TGCAGTGCTACTGCGCTACCTCAGAGATCAGATACGCAGTATTTT CSATALPQRSDTQYF
TRBJ2-7 TRBD1 TRBV20-1 . TGCAGTGCCGCGACCGGGACAGGGGTTCACGAGCAGTACTTC CSAATGTGVHEQYF